The subject of this entry is one T cell receptor beta chain. Germline trimming cut 6 bases from V and 3 bases from J; bases unmatched to any gene: 15. Per germline, CDR1 MNHNS and CDR2 SASEGT. This CDR3 is 17 amino acids long. TCRdb re-derived calls from the RT-PCR reads in MiXCR, one entry per CDR3 protein. The table has about 680,000 distinct CDR3 sequences, approximately 15% seen once. V and J are TRBV6-1 and TRBJ2-7; 9 positions match TRBD1. The receptor was derived from a female donor in good health, serving as a healthy control. Sequencing was performed on memory CD4+ T cells from blood. In DNA form, the CDR3 reads TGTGCCAGCAGCCAGGGTTGGTCCGGGACAGGGAACTACGAGCAGTACTTC. Its protein is CASSQGWSGTGNYEQYF.